The 5 T cell receptor beta chains below were found in one sample sequenced in a study of blood T cell repertoires in COVID-19. Some clones are missing from TCRdb's copy, which holds only in-frame ones; the method was immunoSEQ multiplex PCR. The profile covers about 170,000 clones, with 88% appearing a single time and around 2.1% taken by the ten largest. Sequencing was done on a sample of peripheral blood. Receptors were obtained from a man aged 50 to 59 who had recovered from COVID-19.

This rearrangement joins TRBV7-2 to TRBJ2-3; a weak D match, TRBD2 (7 bases). The CDR3 runs to 14 residues. Germline V gene sequence: CDR1 SGHTA, CDR2 FQGNSA. V shed 10 bases and J shed 0 bases, with 14 bases lying between them. The CDR3 sequence: CATKGGTSTDTQYF. CDR3 bases: TGTGCCACCAAGGGGGGGACTAGCACAGATACGCAGTATTTT.

The rearrangement uses TRBV28 and TRBJ2-5; 9 nucleotides align to TRBD2. The junction had 14 bases not matched to a gene; V was cut back by 5 bases and J by 4 bases. The CDR3 sequence is 17 residues long. CDR1 is MDHEN, CDR2 SYDVKM, per germline. CDR3 nucleotide sequence: TGTGCCAGCAGTAGCATTAGCGGGGGAGCGGGGGGAGAGACCCAGTACTTC. Its protein is CASSSISGGAGGETQYF.

The CDR3 region has the DNA TGTGCCAGCAGTTACGCAGCAGATACGCAGTATTTT. This translates into CASSYAADTQYF. The chain uses TRBV6-2 or TRBV6-3 and TRBJ2-3; no definite D call. The CDR3 totals 12 residues. Germline assignment: CDR1 MNHEY and CDR2 SVGEGT. The V end lost 2 bases, the J end lost 4 bases, and 4 bases lay between the germline ends.

This chain links TRBV19 with TRBJ2-5; D is undetermined. CDR3 size: 13 residues. Germline V lookup: CDR1 LNHDA, CDR2 SQIVND (reference sequence). The ends were cut back, 3 bases at V and 4 bases at J, with 9 bases in the middle. The CDR3 sequence is CASSITTLETQYF. CDR3 nucleotide sequence: TGTGCCAGTAGTATCACGACTCTAGAGACCCAGTACTTC.

The rearrangement uses TRBV7-2 and TRBJ2-5; 9 bases map to TRBD2. The germline V gene has CDR1 SGHTA and CDR2 FQGNSA. This CDR3 has 15 amino acids. The V and J ends lost 5 bases and 6 bases, in that order; junction bases with no gene match: 10. CDR3 DNA: TGTGCCAGCAGCCCCGAGGCGGGAGGGCGTAAGACCCAGTACTTC. It specifies CASSPEAGGRKTQYF.